The 3 T cell receptor beta chains below were found in one sample sequenced in a study of blood T cell repertoires in COVID-19. Libraries were prepared by immunoSEQ multiplex PCR; TCRdb keeps only in-frame clonotypes and omits some of them. The sample contains about 130,000 clones, roughly 84% of which appear only once. The material sequenced was peripheral blood. These receptor sequences come from a man aged 55 to 69 with acute or convalescent COVID-19.

Regarding this clone: Compared with germline, one end of the junction differs, possibly owing to a read error. The rearrangement uses TRBV5-6 and TRBJ1-1, with TRBD1 identical over 7 bases. Germline V gene lookup returns CDR1 SGHDT and CDR2 YYEEEE. The CDR3 totals 17 residues. The CDR3 reads CASSSQQGIRPNAEAFF. The CDR3 DNA follows: TGTGCCAGCAGCTCCCAACAGGGGATTAGGCCGAACGCTGAAGCTTTCTTT.

This chain joins TRBV6-6 and TRBJ1-1; D might be TRBD1 (5 bases). Germline V gives CDR1 MNHNY, CDR2 SVGAGI (reference sequence). CDR3 length equals 15 residues. V was shortened by 6 bases and J by 3 bases, with 17 bases between the two germline ends. As DNA, the CDR3 is TGTGCCAGCAGCTACACGGCGGGGGGAGACACTGAAGCTTTCTTT. The encoded protein is CASSYTAGGDTEAFF.

This chain connects TRBV5-4 to TRBJ2-7; 7 nucleotides line up with TRBD1. The germline CDR1 and CDR2 sequences are SGHNT and YYREEE (reference sequence). V gave up 0 bases and J gave up 6 bases; unmatched junction bases: 9. The CDR3 has 15 residues. The CDR3: CASSLVGTDPTEQYF. CDR3 bases: TGTGCCAGCAGCTTGGTTGGGACAGATCCTACCGAGCAGTACTTC.